One sample yielded the 21 T cell receptor beta chains listed below, sequenced in a study of blood T cell repertoires in COVID-19. Method: immunoSEQ multiplex PCR; TCRdb's copy keeps in-frame clones and lacks some. The profile shows approximately 47,000 clones, 65% to 90% of them singletons. The sequenced sample was peripheral blood. The origin of the receptors is a woman older than 75 with COVID-19, enrolled during active disease.

This clone was seen just once. This rearrangement joins TRBV27 to TRBJ2-7; 8 nucleotides align to TRBD2. This CDR3 comprises 14 residues. The germline V gene encodes CDR1 MNHEY and CDR2 SMNVEV (reference sequence). V shed 8 bases, J shed 0 bases, and the junction held 6 bases outside the gene matches. In DNA form, the CDR3 reads TGTGCCAGCGGAGCGGGAGCCCTCTCCTACGAGCAGTACTTC. Protein: CASGAGALSYEQYF.

V gene TRBV11-2 combines with J gene TRBJ2-7; D may be TRBD1 (6 bases). This CDR3 spans 10 amino acids. The V gene lost 10 bases and the J gene lost 6 bases, with 10 bases spanning the gap. From germline, CDR1 is SGHAT and CDR2 FQNNGV. CDR3 protein: CATGQLEQYF. As DNA, the CDR3 is TGTGCCACCGGACAGCTCGAGCAGTACTTC.

CDR3 bases: TGTGCCAGCAGTCCTGGACAGAGGAGCTCTGGAAACACCATATATTTT. As protein: CASSPGQRSSGNTIYF. The chain recombines TRBV5-4 with TRBJ1-3, with D perhaps TRBD1 (6 bases). This CDR3 comprises 16 residues. V lost 5 bases to trimming and J lost 0 bases, with 15 bases between them. In germline, CDR1 is SGHNT, CDR2 YYREEE (reference sequence).

This rearrangement joins TRBV2 to TRBJ2-5; 9 bases are shared with TRBD1. The CDR3 runs 16 residues. Trimming at V came to 6 bases and at J to 1 base, leaving 9 bases not matched to a gene. Germline-derived CDR1 and CDR2 are SNHLY and FYNNEI. The CDR3 loop is CASRDTGGSLQETQYF. DNA of the CDR3: TGTGCCAGCAGAGACACAGGGGGCTCCCTCCAAGAGACCCAGTACTTC.

The gene calls are TRBV23-1 and TRBJ1-1; no reliable D call. TRBV23-1 is placed among ORFs of uncertain function. The CDR3 extends over 12 amino acids. V lost 7 bases and J 3 bases, leaving 9 bases between the germline ends. CDR3 residues: CASTRPDTEAFF. CDR3 in DNA: TGCGCCAGCACGAGGCCGGACACTGAAGCTTTCTTT.

This chain connects TRBV6-5 to TRBJ2-1, with D perhaps matching TRBD2 (6 bases). V shed 8 bases and J shed 9 bases, with 14 bases lying between them. This CDR3 is 12 amino acids long. CDR1 MNHEY and CDR2 SVGAGI come from the germline V gene. The CDR3 DNA sequence: TGTGCCAGCCGCCGCGGAGGGCTTGAGCAGTTCTTC. Protein sequence: CASRRGGLEQFF.

The chain has TRBV9 and TRBJ2-3, with TRBD1 identical over 12 bases. The CDR3 is made up of 14 amino acids. The germline V gene has CDR1 SGDLS and CDR2 YYNGEE. With V trimmed by 2 bases and J by 14 bases, 9 bases remained unmatched. The CDR3 region has the DNA TGTGCCAGCAGCGTCGGGACAGGGGGCGTTCCTCGGTATTTT. It yields the protein CASSVGTGGVPRYF. Using reference TRBV9 and TRBJ2-3 for the parts outside the CDR3, the full variable domain is DSGVTQTPKHLITATGQRVTLRCSPRSGDLSVYWYQQSLDQGLQFLIQYYNGEERAKGNILERFSAQQFPDLHSELNLSSLELGDSALYFCASSVGTGGVPRYFGPGTRLTVL.

Notes on this clone: Other DNA sequences in this specimen translate into the identical CDR3. The rearrangement uses TRBV19 and TRBJ1-1; TRBD1 might be the D (6 bases). The ends were cut back, 9 bases at V and 0 bases at J, with 14 bases in the middle. CDR1 is LNHDA, CDR2 SQIVND, per germline (reference sequence). The length of the CDR3 is 14 residues. The DNA for the CDR3 is TGTGCCAGCAGCCCACAGGGCGTGAACACTGAAGCTTTCTTT. It codes for CASSPQGVNTEAFF.

This chain uses TRBV19 with TRBJ1-4, with TRBD1 matching 9 bases. V was clipped by 7 bases and J by 0 bases; unmatched bases: 3. CDR3 length: 15 amino acids. Germline V gene sequence: CDR1 LNHDA, CDR2 SQIVND (reference sequence). The CDR3 loop is CASTGQGATNEKLFF. DNA of the CDR3: TGTGCCAGTACGGGACAGGGCGCAACTAATGAAAAACTGTTTTTT. Full variable domain (outside the CDR3, taken from reference TRBV19 and TRBJ1-4): DGGITQSPKYLFRKEGQNVTLSCEQNLNHDAMYWYRQDPGQGLRLIYYSQIVNDFQKGDIAEGYSVSREKKESFPLTVTSAQKNPTAFYLCASTGQGATNEKLFFGSGTQLSVL.

V usage is TRBV6-1 and J usage is TRBJ2-1, with 10 nucleotides matching TRBD2. Germline V gene lookup returns CDR1 MNHNS and CDR2 SASEGT. J lost 7 bases, V lost 2 bases, and 5 bases had no gene match. This CDR3 is 15 amino acids long. CDR3 sequence reads: CASSEQEGLANEQFF. The DNA of the CDR3 is TGTGCCAGCAGTGAACAAGAGGGACTAGCGAATGAGCAGTTCTTC.

CDR3 sequence (DNA): TGCGCCAGCAGTGAAAAGGAGGCTGGGACCCAGTACTTC. This codes for CASSEKEAGTQYF. The chain combines TRBV10-2 with TRBJ2-5; perhaps TRBD2 as D (5 bases). Per the germline V gene, CDR1 is WSHSY and CDR2 is SAAADI. The CDR3 loop spans 13 amino acids. The germline V and J ends were trimmed by 3 bases and 7 bases, with 12 bases remaining between them.

J is TRBJ1-4 and V is TRBV6-5; 11 bases line up with TRBD1. This CDR3 region has 15 residues. CDR1 is MNHEY, CDR2 SVGAGI, per germline. V shed 6 bases and J 8 bases; nucleotides not matched to a gene: 8. In nucleotides, the CDR3 is TGTGCCAGCAGCCGGATGGGACAGGGGGGGGAAAAACTGTTTTTT. Translation gives CASSRMGQGGEKLFF.

The chain joins TRBV18 to TRBJ1-2; a possible D gene is TRBD1 (6 bases). Trimming removed 3 bases from V and 2 bases from J, with 10 bases in between. Germline lookup yields CDR1 KGHSH and CDR2 LQKENI. The CDR3 length is 14 residues. The CDR3 nucleotides are TGTGCCAGCTCACCGGATGGACAGAACTATGGCTACACCTTC. Residues: CASSPDGQNYGYTF.

This clone was observed a handful of times. This chain uses TRBV9 with TRBJ1-6; D remains ambiguous. The ends were cut back, 3 bases at V and 7 bases at J, with 11 bases in the middle. The CDR3 covers 14 residues. Germline V gene lookup returns CDR1 SGDLS and CDR2 YYNGEE. Here the CDR3 reads CASSDARGNSPLHF. CDR3 DNA sequence: TGTGCCAGCAGCGACGCGCGGGGAAATTCACCCCTCCACTTT.

The J gene is TRBJ1-1, the V gene TRBV19, with 9 bases aligning to TRBD1. This CDR3 has 16 amino acids. The V gene's germline CDR1 is LNHDA and CDR2 SQIVND (reference sequence). V shed 3 bases and J 5 bases; nucleotides not matched to a gene: 10. This chain's CDR3 is CASSMGQGRRGTEAFF. CDR3 coding DNA: TGTGCCAGTAGTATGGGACAGGGAAGGAGAGGGACTGAAGCTTTCTTT.

This clone occurred once. The chain uses TRBV2 and TRBJ1-4; TRBD1 is a possible D gene (5 bases). This CDR3 spans 16 amino acids. The germline CDR1 and CDR2 sequences are SNHLY and FYNNEI. Trimming removed 3 bases at V and 4 bases at J, with 15 bases between. The chain's CDR3 is CASSEGAGRNNEKLFF. The CDR3 coding sequence is TGTGCCAGCAGTGAGGGCGCAGGGCGAAATAATGAAAAACTGTTTTTT. Full variable domain (missing parts from reference TRBV2 and TRBJ1-4): EPEVTQTPSHQVTQMGQEVILRCVPISNHLYFYWYRQILGQKVEFLVSFYNNEISEKSEIFDDQFSVERPDGSNFTLKIRSTKLEDSAMYFCASSEGAGRNNEKLFFGSGTQLSVL.

This chain's CDR3 is CALRGTGQGAASSYNSPLHF. CDR3 nucleotide sequence: TGTGCCCTAAGGGGTACCGGACAGGGGGCGGCAAGCTCCTATAATTCACCCCTCCACTTT. This chain joins TRBV2 and TRBJ1-6; 11 bases are shared with TRBD1. This CDR3 has 20 amino acids. The trim removed 11 bases at V and 0 bases at J, leaving 18 bases unmatched. The germline CDR1 and CDR2 sequences are SNHLY and FYNNEI.

The chain combines TRBV19 with TRBJ1-2; D might be TRBD1 (5 bases). This CDR3 has 15 amino acids. Deletions cut 5 bases from V and 9 bases from J, with 22 bases between. Germline V gene data show CDR1 as LNHDA and CDR2 as SQIVND (reference sequence). CDR3 DNA sequence: TGTGCCAGTAGTCCCTGGGGGGACCCGAATTTAAGCTACACCTTC. This sequence encodes CASSPWGDPNLSYTF.

The chain recombines TRBV4-1 with TRBJ1-2, with 10 nucleotides matching TRBD1. CDR3 length: 17 residues. Germline-derived CDR1 and CDR2 are MGHRA and YSYEKL. J was trimmed by 0 bases and V by 2 bases; bases with no gene match: 6. CDR3 sequence (DNA): TGCGCCAGCAGCCAACGGGGACAGGGGTCTACTAACTATGGCTACACCTTC. This translates into CASSQRGQGSTNYGYTF.

This sequence joins TRBV5-1 and TRBJ1-2, with D perhaps matching TRBD1 (5 bases). The CDR3 has 13 amino acids. CDR1 is SGHRS and CDR2 is YFSETQ in the germline V gene. Trimming took off 3 bases at V and 4 bases at J, with 10 bases between the two ends. The CDR3 loop is CASSSQGSYGYTF. CDR3 DNA sequence: TGCGCCAGCAGCTCTCAGGGTAGCTATGGCTACACCTTC.

The rearrangement links TRBV19 to TRBJ2-2; D might be TRBD2 (6 bases). The germline V gene encodes CDR1 LNHDA and CDR2 SQIVND (reference sequence). CDR3 length: 14 residues. V lost 5 bases and J lost 1, with 8 bases in between. Here the CDR3 DNA reads TGTGCCAGTAGTGTGGAGGGGAACACCGGGGAGCTGTTTTTT. Amino acids: CASSVEGNTGELFF.